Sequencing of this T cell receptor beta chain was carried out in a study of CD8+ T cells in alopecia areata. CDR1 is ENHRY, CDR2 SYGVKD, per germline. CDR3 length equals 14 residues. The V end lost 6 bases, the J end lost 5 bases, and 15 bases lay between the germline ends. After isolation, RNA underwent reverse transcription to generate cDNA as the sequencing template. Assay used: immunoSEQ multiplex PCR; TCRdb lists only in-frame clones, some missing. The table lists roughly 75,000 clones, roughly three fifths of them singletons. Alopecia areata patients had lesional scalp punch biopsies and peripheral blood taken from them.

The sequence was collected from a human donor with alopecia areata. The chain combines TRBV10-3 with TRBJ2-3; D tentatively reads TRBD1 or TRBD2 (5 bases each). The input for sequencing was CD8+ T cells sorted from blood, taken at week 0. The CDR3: CAISDPGGIDTQYF. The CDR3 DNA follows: TGTGCCATCAGCGACCCTGGGGGTATAGATACGCAGTATTTT.